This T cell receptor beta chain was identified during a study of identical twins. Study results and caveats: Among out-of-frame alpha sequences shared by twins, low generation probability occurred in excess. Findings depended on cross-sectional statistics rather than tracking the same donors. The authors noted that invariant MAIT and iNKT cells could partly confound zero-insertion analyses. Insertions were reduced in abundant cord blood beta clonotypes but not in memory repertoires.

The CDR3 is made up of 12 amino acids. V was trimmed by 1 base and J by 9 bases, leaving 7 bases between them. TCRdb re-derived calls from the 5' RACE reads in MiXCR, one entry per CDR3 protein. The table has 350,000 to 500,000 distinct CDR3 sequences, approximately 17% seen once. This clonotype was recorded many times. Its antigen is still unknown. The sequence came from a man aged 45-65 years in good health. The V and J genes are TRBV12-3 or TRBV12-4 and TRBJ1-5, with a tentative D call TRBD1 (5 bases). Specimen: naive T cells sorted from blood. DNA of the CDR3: TGTGCCAGCAGTTTAGTCGGGGGGCCCCAGCATTTT. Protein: CASSLVGGPQHF.